Listed below are T cell receptor beta chains from one sample, sequenced in a study of brain metastases from non-small cell lung cancer. Data came from immunoSEQ multiplex PCR; TCRdb stores just in-frame clones and leaves some out. The repertoire has nearly 2,500 clones, around 86% of them found once; the top ten carry about a sixth. Source material: primary lung tumor tissue. The receptors were gathered from a donor at least 40 years old with non-small cell lung cancer. The CDR3 runs from the conserved cysteine through the conserved F or W. The D gene is left open where the match is weak. Rows may omit the clone size; those that give it use once, few, many or a size class.

j_gene: TRBJ2-1; abundance: NA; v_gene: TRBV16; d_gene: TRBD2; CDR3nt: TGTGCCAGCAGTCCCGGGACTAGCGGGGGGGCGGATGAGCAGTTCTTC; CDR3aa: CASSPGTSGGADEQFF
j_gene: TRBJ1-2; abundance: NA; v_gene: TRBV7-8; d_gene: NA; CDR3nt: TGTGCCAGCAGCTTAGCGGAGATAAACTATGGCTACACCTTC; CDR3aa: CASSLAEINYGYTF
j_gene: TRBJ1-5; abundance: once; v_gene: TRBV6-5; d_gene: NA; CDR3nt: TGTGCCACCCTACCCCCTTATAGCAATCAGCCCCAGCATTTT; CDR3aa: CATLPPYSNQPQHF
j_gene: TRBJ2-3; abundance: NA; v_gene: TRBV29-1; d_gene: NA; CDR3nt: TGCAGCGTTGACAGAGCCGCCACAGATACGCAGTATTTT; CDR3aa: CSVDRAATDTQYF
j_gene: TRBJ2-2; abundance: NA; v_gene: TRBV3-1/TRBV3-2; d_gene: NA; CDR3nt: TGTGCCAGCAGCCAAGCGGGACTCCTCACCGGGGAGCTGTTTTTT; CDR3aa: CASSQAGLLTGELFF
j_gene: TRBJ1-4; abundance: NA; v_gene: TRBV27; d_gene: NA; CDR3nt: TGTGCCAGCAGTTTAATGGCCGAAGGAGGGAAACTGTTTTTT; CDR3aa: CASSLMAEGGKLFF
j_gene: TRBJ1-2; abundance: NA; v_gene: TRBV19; d_gene: NA; CDR3nt: TGTGCCAGTACCCCCGCCTTGAGAGCTAACTATGGCTACACCTTC; CDR3aa: CASTPALRANYGYTF
j_gene: TRBJ2-7; abundance: NA; v_gene: TRBV7-2; d_gene: NA; CDR3nt: TGTGCCAGCAGCTTAGGAGAATCCCTTATCTACGAGCAGTACTTC; CDR3aa: CASSLGESLIYEQYF
j_gene: TRBJ2-7; abundance: few; v_gene: TRBV9; d_gene: NA; CDR3nt: TGTGCCAGCAGCGTAGGAGCTGGCAGGAGTAACGAGCAGTACTTC; CDR3aa: CASSVGAGRSNEQYF
j_gene: TRBJ2-5; abundance: NA; v_gene: TRBV5-1; d_gene: NA; CDR3nt: TGCGCCAGCAGCTTGGGAATACAAGAGACCCAGTACTTC; CDR3aa: CASSLGIQETQYF
j_gene: TRBJ1-1; abundance: NA; v_gene: TRBV3-1/TRBV3-2; d_gene: NA; CDR3nt: TGTGTCAGCAGTTGGTGGGCTATGGGGACTGAAGCTTTCTTT; CDR3aa: CVSSWWAMGTEAFF
j_gene: TRBJ2-7; abundance: NA; v_gene: TRBV19; d_gene: NA; CDR3nt: TGTGCCAGTAGTATAGGAGGACTCTCCTACGAGCAGTACTTC; CDR3aa: CASSIGGLSYEQYF
j_gene: TRBJ2-3; abundance: NA; v_gene: TRBV4-2; d_gene: NA; CDR3nt: TGTGCCAGCAGCCAAGATATGGCAGCGTCAATCACAGATACGCAGTATTTT; CDR3aa: CASSQDMAASITDTQYF
j_gene: TRBJ2-2; abundance: NA; v_gene: TRBV6-5; d_gene: NA; CDR3nt: TGTGCCAGCAGTTTCTCCCAGGGGACCGGGGAGCTGTTTTTT; CDR3aa: CASSFSQGTGELFF